This TCR beta chain derives from a study of CXCR3-negative and CXCR3-positive naive CD8 T cells. Study results and limitations: The study found more hydrophobic TRB CDR3s in CXCR3-positive naive cells than in CXCR3-negative naive cells. Because surface CD5 did not distinguish the naive subsets, TCR strength was inferred from TRB CDR3 properties.

TRB cDNA libraries were made by UMI-labeled 5' RACE. TCRdb re-called the 5' RACE reads and catalogs CDR3 proteins one per entry, DNA excluded. The ten top clones account for 0.5% to 0.7%, within a sample of about 120,000 distinct CDR3 sequences. On this clonotype: What it recognizes is unknown.

Source material: naive CXCR3+ CD8+ T cells from blood. As for subset: CD45RO-CCR7+CD27+CD95- naive CD8+ T cells expressing CXCR3 (TNR3+). This TCR was recovered from a human donor in good health. Some clones in this sample may be carry-over from other donors' samples.

CDR3 in amino acids: CASSPSPGRALEQYF. This rearrangement joins TRBV7-9 to TRBJ2-7; no DNA is available, so the TRBD1 call from TCRdb remains unchecked. Germline V CDR1 and CDR2: SEHNR, FQNEAQ (reference sequence). The CDR3 length is 15 residues.